The 32 T cell receptor beta chains reported below all come from one sample, sequenced in a study of tumor-infiltrating lymphocytes in primary liver carcinoma. Total RNA amounting to around 540 ng was the source from which TCR beta cDNA was made with a constant-region primer. Three nested multiplex PCR rounds of slightly modified ARM-PCR generated TCR beta libraries. Investigators reported that the first two PCR rounds, at 10 cycles each, used TRBV1-TRBV30 forward primers with a C-beta reverse primer. Each CDR3 protein gets one entry after TCRdb re-called the multiplex PCR reads with MiXCR. The sample yields approximately 340,000 distinct CDR3 sequences, roughly 61% seen once. Unsorted whole blood supplied the RNA, and germline DNA was extracted too. Sequencing was carried out using peripheral blood. These receptors were taken from a man between 35 and 55 years old with primary liver carcinoma and hepatitis B virus infection.

As concerns this clonotype: A much larger clone lies a single base off, so this may be a read error. The chain's CDR3 is CSSKAGASNYGYTF. CDR3 coding DNA: TGTTCCAGCAAGGCCGGAGCATCCAACTATGGCTACACCTTC. The chain links TRBV12-3 or TRBV12-4 to TRBJ1-2, with D unresolved. This CDR3 comprises 14 residues.

Of note for this clonotype: A much bigger clone sits one base away, suggesting this may be a read error. This chain joins TRBV5-1 and TRBJ2-5; D might be TRBD1 (5 bases). Germline V gene sequence: CDR1 SGHRS, CDR2 YFSETQ. The CDR3 is made up of 12 amino acids. CDR3 protein: CAGSLPGETQYF. CDR3 sequence (DNA): TGCGCCGGCAGCTTGCCAGGGGAGACCCAGTACTTC.

This clonotype showed up just once. One base away lies a much larger clone, so this may be a sequencing read error. The rearrangement uses TRBV12-3 or TRBV12-4 and TRBJ2-7; 15 positions agree with TRBD2. CDR3 length equals 17 residues. CDR3 sequence reads: CVSSMGLAGGLGYEQYF. In nucleotides, the CDR3 is TGTGTCAGCAGTATGGGACTAGCGGGAGGCCTGGGTTACGAGCAGTACTTC.

To note about this clonotype: An end of the junction differs from the germline gene, which may be a read error. The rearrangement uses TRBV11-2 and TRBJ2-3, with 12 bases matching TRBD1. The CDR3 has 17 residues. CDR1 and CDR2 (germline): SGHAT, FQNNGV. CDR3 DNA: TGTGCTAGCAGCTTAATCATGGGACAGGGGGCCTCAGATACGCAGTATTTT. This translates into CASSLIMGQGASDTQYF. Drawing the rest from reference TRBV11-2 and TRBJ2-3, the complete variable domain is EAGVAQSPRYKIIEKRQSVAFWCNPISGHATLYWYQQILGQGPKLLIQFQNNGVVDDSQLPKDRFSAERLKGVDSTLKIQPAKLEDSAVYLCASSLIMGQGASDTQYFGPGTRLTVL.

This clonotype was detected ten times or more. The chain is built from TRBV4-2 and TRBJ2-3; 9 bases agree with TRBD2. The CDR3 has 14 amino acids. After removal of 0 bases from V and 5 bases from J, the junction contained 0 bases not matched to a gene. Looked up from germline, CDR1 is LGHNA and CDR2 is YNFKEQ. The CDR3 loop is CASSQETSGDTQYF. Written as DNA, the CDR3 is TGTGCCAGCAGCCAAGAGACTAGCGGAGATACGCAGTATTTT.

This clonotype has at least ten counts. The chain joins TRBV12-3 or TRBV12-4 to TRBJ2-7; 8 nucleotides line up with TRBD1. The CDR3 spans 14 residues. J gave up 3 bases and V 6 bases, and 7 bases lay outside the gene matches. The chain's CDR3 is CASSARDRYYEQYF. The DNA of the CDR3 is TGTGCCAGCAGCGCTCGGGACAGGTACTACGAGCAGTACTTC.

This clonotype occurred a few times. This sequence joins TRBV6-1 and TRBJ2-7; 7 nucleotides align to TRBD1. CDR3 length: 13 residues. The ends lost 6 bases at V and 4 bases at J; junction bases unmatched: 6. CDR1 MNHNS and CDR2 SASEGT come from the germline V gene. The CDR3 reads CASRKGTAYEQYF. CDR3 nucleotides: TGTGCCAGCAGGAAAGGGACAGCATACGAGCAGTACTTC.

The CDR3 region is CASGICWGNEQFF. CDR3 DNA: TGTGCCAGCGGAATATGTTGGGGCAATGAGCAGTTCTTC. J is TRBJ2-1 and V is TRBV6-5; D is uncertain. The CDR3 sequence is 13 residues long. The V end was cut by 8 bases, the J end by 6 bases, with 14 bases between. Per the germline V gene, CDR1 is MNHEY and CDR2 is SVGAGI.

The V and J genes are TRBV29-1 and TRBJ2-1; the D is unclear. CDR3 length: 13 amino acids. The V gene lost 7 bases and the J gene lost 9 bases, with 19 bases spanning the gap. Germline assignment: CDR1 SQVTM and CDR2 ANQGSEA. Here the CDR3 reads CSAADTTLGEQFF. CDR3 sequence (DNA): TGCAGCGCGGCTGACACTACCTTAGGTGAGCAGTTCTTC.

Remarks on this clonotype: A read error may be the cause here, since a much bigger clone is one base away. The chain employs TRBV6-6 and TRBJ2-7, with 9 bases aligning to TRBD1. From germline, CDR1 is MNHNY and CDR2 SVGAGI (reference sequence). V trimming: 8 bases; J trimming: 1 base; junction bases outside the gene matches: 3. The CDR3 runs to 13 residues. The CDR3 DNA sequence: TGTGCCAGCTGGACAGGGGTTTCCTACGAGCAGTACTTC. Its protein product is CASWTGVSYEQYF.

The rearrangement uses TRBV11-2 and TRBJ2-5; D remains ambiguous. Trimming took off 0 bases at V and 9 bases at J, with 17 bases between the two ends. Germline assignment: CDR1 SGHAT and CDR2 FQNNGV. The CDR3 spans 15 residues. The DNA for the CDR3 is TGTGCCAGCAGCTTAGAGTGGCAGCCACAAGTGGCCCAGTACTTC. It is translated as CASSLEWQPQVAQYF.

Worth noting for this clonotype: The missing conserved phenylalanine or tryptophan at the end of this CDR3 makes a read error likely. This chain links TRBV5-6 with TRBJ2-1; D remains ambiguous. CDR1 SGHDT and CDR2 YYEEEE come from the germline V gene. V was shortened by 4 bases and J by 8 bases, with 7 bases between the two germline ends. CDR3 length: 11 residues. The DNA of the CDR3 is TGTGCCAGCAGCCTCTTGGATGAGCAGTTCCTC. As protein: CASSLLDEQFL.

Points on this clonotype: It may be a read error: a sequence one base away is much more abundant. The CDR3 is CVSSYSRYQETQYF. The CDR3 DNA is TGTGTCAGCAGTTACAGTCGGTATCAAGAGACCCAGTACTTC. The chain joins TRBV6-1 to TRBJ2-5; no firm D call. The CDR3 is 14 amino acids. CDR1 is MNHNS, CDR2 SASEGT, per germline.

There are many counts of this clonotype. The genes are TRBV28 and TRBJ2-1, with 9 bases that match TRBD2. Trimming cost V 6 bases and J 3 bases; bases outside gene matches: 3. Germline CDR1 is MDHEN and CDR2 is SYDVKM. This CDR3 is 14 amino acids long. Here the CDR3 reads CASRDSGGYNEQFF. CDR3 DNA sequence: TGTGCCAGCAGGGATAGCGGGGGCTACAATGAGCAGTTCTTC.

This clonotype was recorded at least ten times. The rearrangement uses TRBV6-2 or TRBV6-3 and TRBJ2-7; TRBD2 is a possible D gene (5 bases). There are 15 residues in the CDR3. Between the trimmed V and J ends, which lost 8 bases and 0 bases, there was a span of 17 bases. In germline, CDR1 is MNHEY, CDR2 SVGEGT. The CDR3 is CASSATAVNSYEQYF. The CDR3 bases are TGTGCCAGCTCTGCCACAGCGGTGAACTCCTACGAGCAGTACTTC.

This clonotype was observed at least ten times. The V call is TRBV11-2, the J call TRBJ2-2, with 10 positions matching TRBD1. J gave up 6 bases and V 8 bases, and 6 bases lay outside the gene matches. This CDR3 region has 14 residues. Germline V CDR1 and CDR2: SGHAT, FQNNGV. The CDR3 region is CASGRQGAAGELFF. The CDR3 DNA sequence: TGTGCCAGCGGAAGACAGGGGGCCGCCGGGGAGCTGTTTTTT.

As concerns this clonotype: A much larger clone differs by one base, so this may be a read error. The chain combines TRBV12-3 or TRBV12-4 with TRBJ2-7; 9 bases are shared with TRBD1. This CDR3 comprises 16 residues. DNA for the CDR3: TGTGCCAGCAAAGCCGCGGGGACAGGGAGAGGTAACGAGCAGAACTTC. As protein: CASKAAGTGRGNEQNF.

Notes on this clonotype: An end of the junction differs from the germline gene, which may be a read error. The rearrangement uses TRBV11-2 and TRBJ1-2; weak D call: TRBD1 (6 bases). Germline V gives CDR1 SGHAT, CDR2 FQNNGV. This CDR3 region has 14 residues. In DNA, the CDR3 is TGTGCCAGCAGCTTAGGGGGGGCTGGCTATTGCTACACTTTC. Its protein is CASSLGGAGYCYTF.

In the case of this clonotype: A read error is possible here, since a much larger clone lies one base away. This chain joins TRBV4-1 and TRBJ1-5; perhaps TRBD1 as D (5 bases). V was cut by 4 bases and J by 5 bases, with 9 bases left in between. Germline V lookup: CDR1 MGHRA, CDR2 YSYEKL. CDR3 length equals 13 residues. The CDR3 DNA follows: TGCGCCAGCAGCCGTGGGACGTATCAGCCCCAGCATTTT. Protein sequence: CASSRGTYQPQHF.

A note on this clonotype: The conserved phenylalanine or tryptophan normally closing the CDR3 is absent here, so this likely arose from a read error. This chain connects TRBV6-6 to TRBJ2-7, with a possible D match to TRBD1 (5 bases). With 7 bases removed from V and 5 bases from J, the gap between germline ends came to 12 bases. Germline V lookup: CDR1 MNHNY, CDR2 SVGAGI (reference sequence). The CDR3 has 12 amino acids. CDR3 residues: CASTGSTHEQYL. The CDR3 DNA is TGTGCCAGCACAGGGTCCACCCACGAGCAGTACCTC.

As concerns this clonotype: This may be a read error, as it is one base from a much larger clone. The chain is built from TRBV29-1 and TRBJ1-1; D is perhaps TRBD1 (5 bases). This CDR3 is built from 13 residues. The ends were cut back, 7 bases at V and 4 bases at J, with 16 bases in the middle. Germline values: CDR1 SQVTM, CDR2 ANQGSEA. For the CDR3, the DNA is TGCAGCGGGCAGGGTCAGCGAGGCACTGAAGCTTTCTTT. It codes for CSGQGQRGTEAFF.

V and J are TRBV5-1 and TRBJ2-7, with D possibly being TRBD1 (6 bases). The CDR3 is made up of 13 amino acids. Looked up from germline, CDR1 is SGHRS and CDR2 is YFSETQ. The V gene lost 2 bases and the J gene lost 4 bases, with 10 bases spanning the gap. The CDR3 sequence: CASSFGQPYEQYF. DNA of the CDR3: TGCGCCAGCAGCTTTGGACAGCCTTACGAGCAGTACTTC.

This clonotype was seen once. A read error may account for a junction end that differs from germline. V usage is TRBV5-4 and J usage is TRBJ1-1; D is uncertain. The CDR3 spans 14 residues. CDR1 and CDR2 from the germline V gene are SGHNT and YYREEE (reference sequence). CDR3 DNA sequence: TGTGCCAGCAGTTTTGAACTAATGAACATTGAAGCTTTCTTT. Its translation is CASSFELMNIEAFF.

Worth noting for this clonotype: One end of the junction fails to match germline, which may point to a read error. CDR3 nucleotides: TGTACCAGCAGCTTGGCGAGTCAGGATACGCAGTATTTT. Residues: CTSSLASQDTQYF. The chain links TRBV5-8 to TRBJ2-3, with D unresolved. CDR3 size: 13 residues. Germline V gives CDR1 SGHTS, CDR2 YDEGEE.

On this clonotype itself: At one boundary the junction diverges from the germline segment, which might be a read error. The V gene is TRBV11-1, the J gene TRBJ2-7, with a weak D call TRBD2 (6 bases). CDR3 length: 14 amino acids. Germline loops: CDR1 SGHAT, CDR2 FQDESV (reference sequence). As DNA, the CDR3 is TGTGCCAGCAGCGTCCTACGGACGCCGGGGGAGCAGTGCTTC. The encoded protein is CASSVLRTPGEQCF.

A remark on this clonotype: The junction differs from germline at one of its ends, possibly a read error. The chain couples TRBV6-2 or TRBV6-3 to TRBJ2-7, with D possibly matching TRBD1 (5 bases). The germline gives CDR1 MNHEY, CDR2 SVGEGT. The CDR3 contains 15 residues. CDR3 bases: TGCGCCAGCAGTCGCTGGGCAGGGCGGTTGGGCGAGCAGTACTTC. It yields the protein CASSRWAGRLGEQYF.

The chain combines TRBV7-9 with TRBJ1-1; tentatively, D is TRBD1 (6 bases). The germline V gene has CDR1 SEHNR and CDR2 FQNEAQ (reference sequence). Between the trimmed V and J ends, which lost 0 bases and 8 bases, there was a span of 13 bases. The CDR3 length is 14 residues. In DNA form, the CDR3 reads TGTGCCAGCAGCTTAGCCGGAAGGGGGGGCGAAGCTTTCTTT. Its translation is CASSLAGRGGEAFF.

Points on this clonotype: The germline gene is not matched at one end of the junction; a read error may be the cause. CDR3 sequence: CGSSEGSLTNEKLFF. CDR3 DNA sequence: TGTGGCAGCAGTGAAGGTAGCTTAACTAATGAAAAACTGTTTTTT. The rearrangement links TRBV6-1 to TRBJ1-4, with D unclear. The CDR3 is made up of 15 amino acids. Germline CDR1 is MNHNS and CDR2 is SASEGT.

This clonotype was counted ten times or more. The chain uses TRBV5-5 and TRBJ2-4, with D tentatively TRBD1 (5 bases). In germline, CDR1 is SGHKS, CDR2 YYEKEE (reference sequence). The CDR3 spans 18 residues. The V end was cut by 1 base, the J end by 0 bases, with 17 bases between. The CDR3 spells CASSLPIDSHIAKNIQYF. The CDR3 DNA reads TGTGCCAGCAGCTTGCCCATCGACAGTCATATAGCCAAAAACATTCAGTACTTC.

To note about this clonotype: The junction differs from germline at one of its ends, possibly a read error. The chain employs TRBV11-2 and TRBJ2-6; the match to TRBD1 covers 8 bases. The germline V gene encodes CDR1 SGHAT and CDR2 FQNNGV. This CDR3 region has 21 residues. CDR3 bases: TGTGCCAGCAGCATGGGGGGAGACAGGGGCATTTCCCTCTTTGGGGCCAATGTCCTGACTTTC. Translating it yields CASSMGGDRGISLFGANVLTF.

The chain carries TRBV7-9 and TRBJ2-3, with D maybe TRBD2 (6 bases). The germline V gene has CDR1 SEHNR and CDR2 FQNEAQ (reference sequence). V was trimmed by 2 bases and J by 0 bases, leaving 15 bases between them. The CDR3 totals 17 residues. CDR3 nucleotide sequence: TGTGCCAGCAGCTTACCGTTGGGGGGAACTAGCACAGATACGCAGTATTTT. Translating it yields CASSLPLGGTSTDTQYF.

The gene calls are TRBV11-2 and TRBJ2-7, with TRBD1 identical over 11 bases. CDR1 and CDR2 (germline): SGHAT, FQNNGV. Trimming took 9 bases from V and 3 from J; bases not matched to a gene: 10. This CDR3 contains 15 residues. The CDR3 sequence is CASSITGQGDYEQYF. The CDR3, as DNA: TGTGCCAGTAGCATAACGGGACAGGGGGACTACGAGCAGTACTTC.